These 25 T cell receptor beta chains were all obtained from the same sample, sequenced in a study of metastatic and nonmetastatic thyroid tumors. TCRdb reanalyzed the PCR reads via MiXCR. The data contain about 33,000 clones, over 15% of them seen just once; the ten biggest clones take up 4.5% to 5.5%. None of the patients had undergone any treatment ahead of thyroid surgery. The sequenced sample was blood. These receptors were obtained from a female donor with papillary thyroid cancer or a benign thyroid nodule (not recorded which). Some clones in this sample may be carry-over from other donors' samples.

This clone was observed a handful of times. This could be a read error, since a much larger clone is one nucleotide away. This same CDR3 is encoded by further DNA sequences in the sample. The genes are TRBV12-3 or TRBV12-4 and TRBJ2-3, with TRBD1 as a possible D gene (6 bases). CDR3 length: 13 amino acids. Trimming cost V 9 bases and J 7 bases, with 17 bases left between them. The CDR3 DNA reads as TGTGCCAGTAAGCGACAGGTGGTGAATACGCAGTATTTT. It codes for CASKRQVVNTQYF.

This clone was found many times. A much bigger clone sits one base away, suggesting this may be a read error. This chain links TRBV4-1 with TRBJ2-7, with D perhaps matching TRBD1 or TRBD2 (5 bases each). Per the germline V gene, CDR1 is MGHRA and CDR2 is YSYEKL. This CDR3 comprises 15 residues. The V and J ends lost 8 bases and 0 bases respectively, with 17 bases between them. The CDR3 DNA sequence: TGCGCCAGCGGCCGGGGCCCCGGGTCCTCCTACGAGCAGTACTTC. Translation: CASGRGPGSSYEQYF.

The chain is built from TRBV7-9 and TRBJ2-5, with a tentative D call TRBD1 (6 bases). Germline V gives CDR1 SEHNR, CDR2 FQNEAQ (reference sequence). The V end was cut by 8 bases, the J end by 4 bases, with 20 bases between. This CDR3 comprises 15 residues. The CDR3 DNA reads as TGTGCCAGCGTCCCTGGCAGGGGAGATGTAGAGACCCAGTACTTC. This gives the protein CASVPGRGDVETQYF.

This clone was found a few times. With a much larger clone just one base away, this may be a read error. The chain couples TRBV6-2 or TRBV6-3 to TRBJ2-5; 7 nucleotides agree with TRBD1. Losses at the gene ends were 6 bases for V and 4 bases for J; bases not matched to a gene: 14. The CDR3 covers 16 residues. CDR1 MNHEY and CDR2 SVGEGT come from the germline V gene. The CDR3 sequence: CASSRPATGRVETQYF. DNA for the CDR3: TGTGCCAGCAGCCGCCCCGCGACAGGGAGAGTAGAGACCCAGTACTTC.

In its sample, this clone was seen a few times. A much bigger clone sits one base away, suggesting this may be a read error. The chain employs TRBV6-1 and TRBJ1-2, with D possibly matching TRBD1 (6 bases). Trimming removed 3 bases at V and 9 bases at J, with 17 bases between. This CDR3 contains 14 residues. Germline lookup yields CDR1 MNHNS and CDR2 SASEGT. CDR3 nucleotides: TGTGCCAGCAGTGAGGTGGGGGGCGCGGAATGCTACACCTTC. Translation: CASSEVGGAECYTF.

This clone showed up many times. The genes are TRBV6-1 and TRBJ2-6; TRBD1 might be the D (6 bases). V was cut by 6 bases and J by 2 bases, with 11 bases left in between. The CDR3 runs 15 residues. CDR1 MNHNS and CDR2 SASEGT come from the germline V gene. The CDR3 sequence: CASSRQVAGANVLTF. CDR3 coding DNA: TGTGCCAGCAGCCGACAGGTTGCTGGGGCCAACGTCCTGACTTTC.

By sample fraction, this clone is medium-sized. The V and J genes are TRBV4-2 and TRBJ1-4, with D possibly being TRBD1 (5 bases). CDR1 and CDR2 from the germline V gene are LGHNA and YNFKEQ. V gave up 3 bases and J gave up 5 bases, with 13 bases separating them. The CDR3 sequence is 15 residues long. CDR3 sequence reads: CASSQNQGGNEKLFF. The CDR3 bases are TGTGCCAGCAGCCAGAATCAGGGTGGCAATGAAAAACTGTTTTTT.

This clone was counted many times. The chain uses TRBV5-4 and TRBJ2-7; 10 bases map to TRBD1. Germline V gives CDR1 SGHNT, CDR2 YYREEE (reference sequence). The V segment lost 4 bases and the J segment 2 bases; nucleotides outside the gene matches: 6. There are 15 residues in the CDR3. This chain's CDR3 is CASSIVGTGAYEQYF. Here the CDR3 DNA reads TGTGCCAGCAGCATTGTCGGGACAGGGGCCTACGAGCAGTACTTC.

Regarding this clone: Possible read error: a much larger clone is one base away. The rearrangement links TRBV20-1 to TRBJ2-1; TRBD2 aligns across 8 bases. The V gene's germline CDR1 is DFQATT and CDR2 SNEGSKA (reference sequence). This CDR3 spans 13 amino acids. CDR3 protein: CSRALAGSGEQLF. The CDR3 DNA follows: TGCAGCCGAGCGCTAGCGGGTTCCGGTGAGCAGCTCTTC.

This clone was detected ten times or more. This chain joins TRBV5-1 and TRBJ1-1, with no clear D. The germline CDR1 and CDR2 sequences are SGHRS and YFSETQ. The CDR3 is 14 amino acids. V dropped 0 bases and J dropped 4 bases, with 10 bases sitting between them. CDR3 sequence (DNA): TGCGCCAGCAGCTTGGCGGGGAGTGGCACTGAAGCTTTCTTT. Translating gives CASSLAGSGTEAFF.

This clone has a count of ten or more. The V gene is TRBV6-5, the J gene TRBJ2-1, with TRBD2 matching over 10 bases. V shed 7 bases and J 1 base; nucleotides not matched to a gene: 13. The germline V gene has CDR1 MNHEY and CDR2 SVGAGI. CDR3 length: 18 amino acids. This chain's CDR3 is CASIRYGLAGGSYNEQFF. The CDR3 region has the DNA TGTGCCAGCATAAGGTATGGATTAGCGGGAGGATCCTACAATGAGCAGTTCTTC.

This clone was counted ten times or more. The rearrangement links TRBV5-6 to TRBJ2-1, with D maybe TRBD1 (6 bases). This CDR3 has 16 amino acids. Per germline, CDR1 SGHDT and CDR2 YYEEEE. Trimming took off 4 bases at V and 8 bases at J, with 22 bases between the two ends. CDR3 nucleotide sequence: TGTGCCAGCAGCCCCTCGACAGGACGTAAGGGGGATGAGCAGTTCTTC. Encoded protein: CASSPSTGRKGDEQFF. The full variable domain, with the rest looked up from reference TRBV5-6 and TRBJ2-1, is DAGVTQSPTHLIKTRGQQVTLRCSPKSGHDTVSWYQQALGQGPQFIFQYYEEEERQRGNFPDRFSGHQFPNYSSELNVNALLLGDSALYLCASSPSTGRKGDEQFFGPGTRLTVL.

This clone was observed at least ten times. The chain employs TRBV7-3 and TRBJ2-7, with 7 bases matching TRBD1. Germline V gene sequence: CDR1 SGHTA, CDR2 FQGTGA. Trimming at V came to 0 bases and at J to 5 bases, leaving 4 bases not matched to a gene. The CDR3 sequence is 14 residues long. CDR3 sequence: CASSLTSTGDEQYF. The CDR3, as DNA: TGTGCCAGCAGCTTAACCTCTACAGGGGACGAGCAGTACTTC.

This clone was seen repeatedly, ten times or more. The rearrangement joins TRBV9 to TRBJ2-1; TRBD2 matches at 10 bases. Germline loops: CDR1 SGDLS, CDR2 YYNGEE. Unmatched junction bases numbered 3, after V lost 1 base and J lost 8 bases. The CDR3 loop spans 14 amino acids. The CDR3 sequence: CASSVSGGADEQFF. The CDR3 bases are TGTGCCAGCAGCGTAAGCGGGGGGGCGGATGAGCAGTTCTTC. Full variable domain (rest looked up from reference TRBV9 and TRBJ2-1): DSGVTQTPKHLITATGQRVTLRCSPRSGDLSVYWYQQSLDQGLQFLIQYYNGEERAKGNILERFSAQQFPDLHSELNLSSLELGDSALYFCASSVSGGADEQFFGPGTRLTVL.

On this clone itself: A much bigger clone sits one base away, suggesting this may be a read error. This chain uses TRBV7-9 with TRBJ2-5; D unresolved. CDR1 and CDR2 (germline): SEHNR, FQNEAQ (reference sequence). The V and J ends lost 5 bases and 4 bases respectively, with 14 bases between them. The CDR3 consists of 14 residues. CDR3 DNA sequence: TGTGCCAGCAGCCTTGTGGCGGTTGCAGAGACCCAGTACTTC. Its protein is CASSLVAVAETQYF.

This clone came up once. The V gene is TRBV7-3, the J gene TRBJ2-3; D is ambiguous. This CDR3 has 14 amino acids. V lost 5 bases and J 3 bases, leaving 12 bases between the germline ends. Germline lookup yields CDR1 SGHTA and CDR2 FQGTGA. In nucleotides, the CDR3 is TGTGCCAGCAGCCTGGCTAATGGAACAGATACGCAGTATTTT. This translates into CASSLANGTDTQYF.

The CDR3 loop reads CASSQAEADTQYF. The CDR3 bases are TGTGCCAGCAGCCAAGCGGAGGCGGATACGCAGTATTTT. V and J are TRBV7-3 and TRBJ2-3; TRBD2 is a possible D gene (5 bases). CDR1 SGHTA and CDR2 FQGTGA come from the germline V gene. The CDR3 is 13 amino acids. Trimming shortened V by 5 bases and J by 6 bases, and 12 bases separated the two germline ends.

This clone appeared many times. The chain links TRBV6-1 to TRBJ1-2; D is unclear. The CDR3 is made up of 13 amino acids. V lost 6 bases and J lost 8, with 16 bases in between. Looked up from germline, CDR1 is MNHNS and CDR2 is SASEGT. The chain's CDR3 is CASSPNGLGGYTF. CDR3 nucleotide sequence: TGTGCCAGCAGCCCGAACGGCCTGGGGGGCTACACCTTC.

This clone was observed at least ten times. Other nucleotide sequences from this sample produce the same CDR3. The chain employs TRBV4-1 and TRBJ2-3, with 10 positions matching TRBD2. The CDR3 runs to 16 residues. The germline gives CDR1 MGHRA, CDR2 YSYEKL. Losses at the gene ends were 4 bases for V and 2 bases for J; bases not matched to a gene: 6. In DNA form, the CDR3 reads TGCGCCAGCAGCCCCTCTAGCGGGGGATACACAGATACGCAGTATTTT. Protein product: CASSPSSGGYTDTQYF.

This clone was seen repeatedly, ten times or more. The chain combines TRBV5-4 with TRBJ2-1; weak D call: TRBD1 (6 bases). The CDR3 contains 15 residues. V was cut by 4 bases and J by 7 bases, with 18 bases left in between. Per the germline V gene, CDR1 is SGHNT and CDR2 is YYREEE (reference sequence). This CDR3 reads CASSLSPDSSNEQFF. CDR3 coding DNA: TGTGCCAGCAGCCTTTCGCCGGACAGTTCGAATGAGCAGTTCTTC.

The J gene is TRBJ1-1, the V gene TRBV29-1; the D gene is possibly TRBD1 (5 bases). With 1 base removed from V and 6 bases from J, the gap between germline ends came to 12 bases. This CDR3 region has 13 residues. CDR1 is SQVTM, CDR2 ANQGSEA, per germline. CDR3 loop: CSVEGGGGAEAFF. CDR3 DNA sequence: TGCAGCGTTGAAGGGGGGGGGGGAGCTGAAGCTTTCTTT.

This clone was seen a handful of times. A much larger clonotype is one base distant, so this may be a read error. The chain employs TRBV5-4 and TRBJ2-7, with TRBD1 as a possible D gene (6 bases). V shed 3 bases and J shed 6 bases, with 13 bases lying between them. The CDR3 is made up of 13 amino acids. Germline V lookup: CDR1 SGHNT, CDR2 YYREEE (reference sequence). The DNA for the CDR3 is TGTGCCAGCAGCTGGTACAGGGCGCGCGAGCAGTACTTC. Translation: CASSWYRAREQYF.

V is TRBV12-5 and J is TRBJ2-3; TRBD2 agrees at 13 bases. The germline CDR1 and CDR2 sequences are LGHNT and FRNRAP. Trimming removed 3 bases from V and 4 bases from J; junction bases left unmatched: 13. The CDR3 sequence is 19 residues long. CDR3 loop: CASGFVPRQTSGGPDTQYF. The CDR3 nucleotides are TGTGCTAGTGGTTTTGTCCCAAGACAGACTAGCGGGGGGCCAGATACGCAGTATTTT. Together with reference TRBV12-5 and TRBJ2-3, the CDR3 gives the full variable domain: DARVTQTPRHKVTEMGQEVTMRCQPILGHNTVFWYRQTMMQGLELLAYFRNRAPLDDSGMPKDRFSAEMPDATLATLKIQPSEPRDSAVYFCASGFVPRQTSGGPDTQYFGPGTRLTVL.

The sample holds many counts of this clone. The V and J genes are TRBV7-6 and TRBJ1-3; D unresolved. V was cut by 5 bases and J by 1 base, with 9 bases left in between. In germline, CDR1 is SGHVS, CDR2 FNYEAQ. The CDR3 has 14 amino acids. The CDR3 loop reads CASSPRPSGNTIYF. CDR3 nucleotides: TGTGCCAGCAGCCCACGGCCGTCTGGAAACACCATATATTTT.

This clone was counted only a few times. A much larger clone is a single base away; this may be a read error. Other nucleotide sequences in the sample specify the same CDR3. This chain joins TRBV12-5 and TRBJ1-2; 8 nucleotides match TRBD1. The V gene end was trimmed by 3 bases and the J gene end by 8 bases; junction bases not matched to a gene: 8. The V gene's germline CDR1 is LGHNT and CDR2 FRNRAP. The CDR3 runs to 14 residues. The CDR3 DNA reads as TGTGCTAGTGGTTTATTTCAGGGGGCTAAAGGCTACACCTTC. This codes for CASGLFQGAKGYTF.